The rows below give T cell receptor beta chains drawn from one sample of a study of blood T cell repertoires in COVID-19. TCRdb's copy holds only in-frame clones and misses some; the assay was immunoSEQ multiplex PCR. The table includes roughly 79,000 clones, around 80% detected once. The specimen sequenced was peripheral blood. These receptors came from a human donor in a cohort sampled during active COVID-19. Each CDR3 is given with its conserved first and last residue. A D gene is named only where the DNA matches it firmly. Only part of the rows carry a size: once, few, many, or a class if the clone is expanded.

clone_size: .
j_call: TRBJ1-2
d_call: TRBD1
v_call: TRBV3-1/TRBV3-2
cdr3_aa: CASSQTQGLGYTF
cdr3_nt: TGTGCCAGCAGCCAAACACAGGGGCTTGGCTACACCTTC

clone_size: once
j_call: TRBJ1-1
d_call: .
v_call: TRBV5-1
cdr3_aa: CASRRSGDMNTEAFF
cdr3_nt: TGCGCCAGCCGCAGATCAGGGGACATGAACACTGAAGCTTTCTTT

clone_size: few
j_call: TRBJ2-7
d_call: .
v_call: TRBV5-4
cdr3_aa: CASSLDPGAISYEQYF
cdr3_nt: TGTGCCAGCAGCCTAGACCCAGGGGCCATCTCCTACGAGCAGTACTTC

clone_size: .
j_call: TRBJ1-2
d_call: .
v_call: TRBV12-3/TRBV12-4
cdr3_aa: CASSLGQNYGYTF
cdr3_nt: TGTGCCAGCAGTTTAGGGCAGAACTATGGCTACACCTTC

clone_size: .
j_call: TRBJ2-5
d_call: TRBD2
v_call: TRBV3-1/TRBV3-2
cdr3_aa: CASSQFRTSGGGGSQETQYF
cdr3_nt: TGTGCCAGCAGCCAATTTAGGACTAGCGGGGGGGGAGGATCCCAAGAGACCCAGTACTTC

clone_size: .
j_call: TRBJ2-7
d_call: TRBD2
v_call: TRBV7-3
cdr3_aa: CASSRTSGEGYEQYF
cdr3_nt: TGTGCCAGCAGCCGTACTAGCGGGGAGGGGTACGAGCAGTACTTC

clone_size: .
j_call: TRBJ2-7
d_call: TRBD2
v_call: TRBV18
cdr3_aa: CASSQSGLAVAYEQYF
cdr3_nt: TGTGCCAGCTCCCAATCGGGACTAGCGGTGGCTTACGAGCAGTACTTC

clone_size: .
j_call: TRBJ1-5
d_call: TRBD1
v_call: TRBV10-2
cdr3_aa: CASWTGDQPQHF
cdr3_nt: TGCGCCAGTTGGACAGGGGATCAGCCCCAGCATTTT

clone_size: .
j_call: TRBJ1-4
d_call: .
v_call: TRBV9
cdr3_aa: CASSAAGQTNEKLFF
cdr3_nt: TGTGCCAGCAGCGCGGCAGGACAGACTAATGAAAAACTGTTTTTT

clone_size: .
j_call: TRBJ1-2
d_call: TRBD1
v_call: TRBV4-3
cdr3_aa: CASSPRVGGTGVVNYGYTF
cdr3_nt: TGCGCCAGCAGCCCTCGCGTGGGGGGGACAGGGGTCGTAAACTATGGCTACACCTTC

clone_size: once
j_call: TRBJ1-1
d_call: .
v_call: TRBV12-3/TRBV12-4
cdr3_aa: CASSLNDYLGAFF
cdr3_nt: TGTGCCAGCAGTTTGAATGATTACCTAGGAGCTTTCTTT

clone_size: .
j_call: TRBJ1-6
d_call: .
v_call: TRBV6-5
cdr3_aa: CASSYRSVNSPLHF
cdr3_nt: TGTGCCAGCAGTTATCGGTCCGTCAATTCACCCCTCCACTTT

clone_size: .
j_call: TRBJ1-1
d_call: .
v_call: TRBV10-3
cdr3_aa: CAITQGSTEAFF
cdr3_nt: TGTGCCATCACGCAGGGGAGTACTGAAGCTTTCTTT

clone_size: few
j_call: TRBJ2-7
d_call: .
v_call: TRBV7-8
cdr3_aa: CASSLRIREEQYF
cdr3_nt: TGTGCCAGCAGCTTAAGGATTCGGGAGGAGCAGTACTTC

clone_size: .
j_call: TRBJ2-7
d_call: .
v_call: TRBV9
cdr3_aa: CASSPGGGQGGNEQYF
cdr3_nt: TGTGCCAGCAGCCCAGGGGGTGGGCAGGGGGGCAACGAGCAGTACTTC

clone_size: once
j_call: TRBJ2-7
d_call: .
v_call: TRBV6-5
cdr3_aa: CASSYVRGPEQYF
cdr3_nt: TGTGCCAGCAGTTACGTGCGGGGGCCCGAGCAGTACTTC

clone_size: .
j_call: TRBJ2-3
d_call: .
v_call: TRBV9
cdr3_aa: CASSIQGGSGTDTQYF
cdr3_nt: TGTGCCAGCAGCATCCAGGGGGGTTCGGGCACAGATACGCAGTATTTT

clone_size: .
j_call: TRBJ1-1
d_call: .
v_call: TRBV5-1
cdr3_aa: CASSLETAGTEAFF
cdr3_nt: TGCGCCAGCAGCTTGGAAACAGCCGGCACTGAAGCTTTCTTT

clone_size: .
j_call: TRBJ1-1
d_call: TRBD1
v_call: TRBV12-3/TRBV12-4
cdr3_aa: CASSLRQGTEAFF
cdr3_nt: TGTGCCAGCAGTCTCCGACAGGGCACTGAAGCTTTCTTT

clone_size: .
j_call: TRBJ1-1
d_call: .
v_call: TRBV2
cdr3_aa: CASSVPGSEAFF
cdr3_nt: TGTGCCAGCAGCGTCCCCGGTTCGGAAGCTTTCTTT

clone_size: .
j_call: TRBJ1-1
d_call: .
v_call: TRBV15
cdr3_aa: CATSKGGDTEAFF
cdr3_nt: TGTGCCACCAGCAAGGGGGGGGACACTGAAGCTTTCTTT

clone_size: .
j_call: TRBJ2-7
d_call: TRBD1
v_call: TRBV5-4
cdr3_aa: CASSPTPGQVRWQYF
cdr3_nt: TGTGCCAGCAGCCCGACCCCGGGACAGGTAAGGTGGCAGTACTTC

clone_size: .
j_call: TRBJ1-3
d_call: .
v_call: TRBV12-3/TRBV12-4
cdr3_aa: CASSLGNTIYF
cdr3_nt: TGTGCCAGCAGTCTGGGAAACACCATATATTTT

clone_size: .
j_call: TRBJ2-1
d_call: .
v_call: TRBV7-6
cdr3_aa: CASSLSAQRYNEQFF
cdr3_nt: TGTGCCAGCAGCTTATCGGCCCAGCGGTACAATGAGCAGTTCTTC

clone_size: .
j_call: TRBJ2-7
d_call: TRBD1
v_call: TRBV10-3
cdr3_aa: CAIKNDPGQGAEQYF
cdr3_nt: TGTGCCATCAAGAACGACCCGGGACAGGGTGCCGAGCAGTACTTC

clone_size: .
j_call: TRBJ2-7
d_call: TRBD2
v_call: TRBV5-5
cdr3_aa: CASSLAGTKNLRRYF
cdr3_nt: TGTGCCAGCAGCTTGGCCGGGACTAAGAACCTGCGGCGGTACTTC

clone_size: .
j_call: TRBJ2-7
d_call: .
v_call: TRBV6-5
cdr3_aa: CASRTPSGLSYEQYF
cdr3_nt: TGTGCCAGCAGGACCCCCAGCGGCCTCTCCTACGAGCAGTACTTC

clone_size: once
j_call: TRBJ1-2
d_call: .
v_call: TRBV5-1
cdr3_aa: CASSLGQAQNGYTF
cdr3_nt: TGCGCCAGCAGCTTGGGGCAGGCACAGAATGGCTACACCTTC

clone_size: .
j_call: TRBJ1-1
d_call: .
v_call: TRBV19
cdr3_aa: CASSMSFGTMNTEAFF
cdr3_nt: TGTGCCAGTAGTATGTCTTTTGGGACAATGAACACTGAAGCTTTCTTT

clone_size: .
j_call: TRBJ1-2
d_call: .
v_call: TRBV6-5
cdr3_aa: CASRLSGGTIGYTF
cdr3_nt: TGTGCCAGCAGGCTCAGCGGGGGGACGATCGGCTACACCTTC

clone_size: .
j_call: TRBJ1-3
d_call: .
v_call: TRBV19
cdr3_aa: CASSIEGRSSGNTIYF
cdr3_nt: TGTGCCAGTAGTATCGAGGGCAGGAGCTCTGGAAACACCATATATTTT

clone_size: .
j_call: TRBJ1-2
d_call: TRBD1
v_call: TRBV29-1
cdr3_aa: CSAQDTGGYGYTF
cdr3_nt: TGCAGCGCCCAAGATACAGGGGGCTATGGCTACACCTTC

clone_size: .
j_call: TRBJ2-3
d_call: .
v_call: TRBV19
cdr3_aa: CASTSGADTQYF
cdr3_nt: TGTGCCAGTACGTCCGGGGCAGATACGCAGTATTTT

clone_size: .
j_call: TRBJ1-1
d_call: .
v_call: TRBV19
cdr3_aa: CASSFVGYEAFF
cdr3_nt: TGTGCCAGTAGTTTTGTGGGCTATGAAGCTTTCTTT

clone_size: .
j_call: TRBJ1-5
d_call: .
v_call: TRBV20-1
cdr3_aa: CSATGDQPQHF
cdr3_nt: TGCAGCGCGACCGGGGATCAGCCCCAGCATTTT

clone_size: .
j_call: TRBJ2-7
d_call: .
v_call: TRBV4-1
cdr3_aa: CASSQDSGPYEQYF
cdr3_nt: TGCGCCAGCAGCCAAGATTCAGGTCCCTACGAGCAGTACTTC

clone_size: .
j_call: TRBJ1-3
d_call: .
v_call: TRBV7-2
cdr3_aa: CASSSGPGNTIYF
cdr3_nt: TGTGCCAGCAGCTCAGGGCCTGGAAACACCATATATTTT

clone_size: .
j_call: TRBJ1-5
d_call: TRBD1
v_call: TRBV27
cdr3_aa: CARGQGYKPQHF
cdr3_nt: TGTGCCAGGGGACAGGGCTACAAGCCCCAGCATTTT

clone_size: .
j_call: TRBJ1-2
d_call: .
v_call: TRBV5-4
cdr3_aa: CASSLGGAKTNYGYTF
cdr3_nt: TGTGCCAGCAGCCTTGGGGGGGCAAAGACTAACTATGGCTACACCTTC

clone_size: .
j_call: TRBJ1-1
d_call: .
v_call: TRBV5-4
cdr3_aa: CASSPEQGTTEAFF
cdr3_nt: TGTGCCAGCAGCCCGGAGCAGGGGACCACTGAAGCTTTCTTT

clone_size: .
j_call: TRBJ2-7
d_call: TRBD1
v_call: TRBV20-1
cdr3_aa: CSAGTGYEQYF
cdr3_nt: TGCAGTGCGGGGACAGGTTACGAGCAGTACTTC

clone_size: .
j_call: TRBJ1-6
d_call: .
v_call: TRBV4-1
cdr3_aa: CASSQDRGGGSSYNSPLHF
cdr3_nt: TGCGCCAGCAGCCAAGATCGCGGGGGGGGAAGCTCCTATAATTCACCCCTCCACTTT

clone_size: .
j_call: TRBJ1-2
d_call: .
v_call: TRBV12-3/TRBV12-4
cdr3_aa: CASRASNYGYTF
cdr3_nt: TGTGCCAGCAGAGCATCCAACTATGGCTACACCTTC

clone_size: .
j_call: TRBJ2-1
d_call: TRBD2
v_call: TRBV19
cdr3_aa: CASSIVSGDSYNEQFF
cdr3_nt: TGTGCCAGTAGTATCGTTAGCGGGGACTCCTACAATGAGCAGTTCTTC

clone_size: .
j_call: TRBJ2-7
d_call: TRBD1
v_call: TRBV2
cdr3_aa: CASEGQGTYEQYF
cdr3_nt: TGTGCCAGCGAGGGACAGGGTACCTACGAGCAGTACTTC

clone_size: once
j_call: TRBJ2-5
d_call: .
v_call: TRBV5-1
cdr3_aa: CASSLAGGKGETQYF
cdr3_nt: TGCGCCAGCAGCTTGGCAGGAGGGAAGGGAGAGACCCAGTACTTC

clone_size: few
j_call: TRBJ2-7
d_call: .
v_call: TRBV19
cdr3_aa: CASSIVSPGRGEQYF
cdr3_nt: TGTGCCAGTAGTATAGTAAGTCCCGGAAGGGGCGAGCAGTACTTC

clone_size: .
j_call: TRBJ2-5
d_call: TRBD2
v_call: TRBV11-2
cdr3_aa: CASSLRWGGLQETQYF
cdr3_nt: TGTGCCAGCAGCTTAAGATGGGGAGGGCTCCAAGAGACCCAGTACTTC

clone_size: .
j_call: TRBJ2-7
d_call: TRBD2
v_call: TRBV5-4
cdr3_aa: CASSLDPLAASYEQYF
cdr3_nt: TGTGCCAGCAGCCTAGACCCGCTAGCGGCCTCCTACGAGCAGTACTTC

clone_size: .
j_call: TRBJ2-1
d_call: TRBD2
v_call: TRBV5-1
cdr3_aa: CASSSLQRGGRNEQFF
cdr3_nt: TGCGCCAGCAGCTCCCTCCAGCGGGGGGGCCGAAATGAGCAGTTCTTC

clone_size: few
j_call: TRBJ1-1
d_call: TRBD1
v_call: TRBV6-2/TRBV6-3
cdr3_aa: CASSPILRQGEWTEAFF
cdr3_nt: TGTGCCAGCAGCCCCATTCTCCGACAGGGGGAGTGGACTGAAGCTTTCTTT

clone_size: .
j_call: TRBJ2-7
d_call: TRBD1
v_call: TRBV6-2/TRBV6-3
cdr3_aa: CASSNRQGGEQYF
cdr3_nt: TGTGCCAGCAGTAATAGACAGGGCGGCGAGCAGTACTTC

clone_size: .
j_call: TRBJ2-2
d_call: .
v_call: TRBV27
cdr3_aa: CASSLMRVEPNTGELFF
cdr3_nt: TGTGCCAGCAGTTTAATGCGAGTAGAGCCGAACACCGGGGAGCTGTTTTTT

clone_size: .
j_call: TRBJ2-3
d_call: .
v_call: TRBV12-5
cdr3_aa: CASGSVLDTQYF
cdr3_nt: TGTGCTAGTGGTTCCGTCCTAGATACGCAGTATTTT

clone_size: .
j_call: TRBJ2-2
d_call: .
v_call: TRBV5-5
cdr3_aa: CASSWGQNTGELFF
cdr3_nt: TGTGCCAGCAGTTGGGGACAGAACACCGGGGAGCTGTTTTTT

clone_size: .
j_call: TRBJ2-5
d_call: TRBD2
v_call: TRBV5-1
cdr3_aa: CASSLGQLAGGQETQYF
cdr3_nt: TGCGCCAGCAGCTTAGGACAGCTAGCGGGGGGGCAAGAGACCCAGTACTTC

clone_size: .
j_call: TRBJ2-3
d_call: TRBD2
v_call: TRBV3-1/TRBV3-2
cdr3_aa: CASSHPLLAGGDTQYF
cdr3_nt: TGTGCCAGCAGTCACCCCCTACTAGCGGGGGGAGATACGCAGTATTTT

clone_size: .
j_call: TRBJ1-2
d_call: TRBD1
v_call: TRBV4-1
cdr3_aa: CASSQQTGGRSGYTF
cdr3_nt: TGCGCCAGCAGCCAGCAGACAGGGGGCAGAAGTGGCTACACCTTC

clone_size: once
j_call: TRBJ1-6
d_call: .
v_call: TRBV7-2
cdr3_aa: CASSSHTGSYNSPLHF
cdr3_nt: TGTGCCAGCAGCTCACATACAGGCTCCTATAATTCACCCCTCCACTTT

clone_size: .
j_call: TRBJ2-7
d_call: .
v_call: TRBV6-5
cdr3_aa: CASSTPRGSSYEQYF
cdr3_nt: TGTGCCAGCAGCACCCCCAGGGGAAGCTCCTACGAGCAGTACTTC